What follows are 12 T cell receptor beta chains derived from one specimen sequenced in a study of PD-1 blockade in classical Hodgkin lymphoma. Every patient was affected by relapse after autologous stem cell transplantation, while exposure to brentuximab vedotin was not uniform. Some clones are missing from TCRdb's copy, which holds only in-frame ones; the method was immunoSEQ multiplex PCR. The sample lists 60,000 to 65,000 clones, around 88% occurring once. The source was peripheral blood mononuclear cells (PBMCs), collected at baseline. The origin of the receptors is a human donor with classical Hodgkin lymphoma.

The V gene is TRBV5-4, the J gene TRBJ1-6; D is undetermined. The CDR3 is 12 amino acids. Looked up from germline, CDR1 is SGHNT and CDR2 is YYREEE (reference sequence). V dropped 4 bases and J dropped 13 bases, with 12 bases sitting between them. The CDR3 nucleotides read TGTGCCAGCAGCCAAGATTCGAGCCCCCTCCACTTT. Its translation is CASSQDSSPLHF.

The chain is built from TRBV28 and TRBJ2-5, with TRBD1 matching 9 bases. V lost 6 bases to trimming and J lost 2 bases; unmatched junction nucleotides: 10. CDR3 length: 16 residues. The germline CDR1 and CDR2 sequences are MDHEN and SYDVKM. The CDR3 reads CASSQAGQGRQETQYF. In nucleotides, the CDR3 is TGTGCCAGCAGCCAAGCCGGACAGGGGAGGCAAGAGACCCAGTACTTC. Based on the CDR3 plus reference TRBV28 and TRBJ2-5, the full variable domain is DVKVTQSSRYLVKRTGEKVFLECVQDMDHENMFWYRQDPGLGLRLIYFSYDVKMKEKGDIPEGYSVSREKKERFSLILESASTNQTSMYLCASSQAGQGRQETQYFGPGTRLLVL.

The chain carries TRBV6-1 and TRBJ2-1; TRBD1 aligns across 10 bases. CDR3 length: 15 amino acids. V shed 4 bases and J 2 bases; nucleotides not matched to a gene: 2. CDR1 is MNHNS, CDR2 SASEGT, per germline. The CDR3 DNA is TGTGCCAGCAGTGGCGACAGGGGGCCCTACAATGAGCAGTTCTTC. Translated: CASSGDRGPYNEQFF.

The chain links TRBV7-9 to TRBJ1-1; weak D call: TRBD1 (5 bases). The germline gives CDR1 SEHNR, CDR2 FQNEAQ (reference sequence). V dropped 8 bases and J dropped 5 bases, with 12 bases sitting between them. CDR3 length: 12 amino acids. Here the CDR3 reads CASGSGGTEAFF. The DNA of the CDR3 is TGTGCCAGCGGTTCTGGGGGAACTGAAGCTTTCTTT.

The chain links TRBV30 to TRBJ2-7; unclear D gene. This CDR3 contains 11 residues. Trimming pared 5 bases from V and 1 base from J, leaving 6 bases between. Germline V gene lookup returns CDR1 GTSNPN and CDR2 SVGIG (reference sequence). The CDR3 nucleotides are TGTGCCTGGGGGGATTCCTACGAGCAGTACTTC. This codes for CAWGDSYEQYF. Drawing the rest from reference TRBV30 and TRBJ2-7, the complete variable domain is SQTIHQWPATLVQPVGSPLSLECTVEGTSNPNLYWYRQAAGRGLQLLFYSVGIGQISSEVPQNLSASRPQDRQFILSSKKLLLSDSGFYLCAWGDSYEQYFGPGTRLTVT.

Note on this clone: Mismatch with germline at one junction end may stem from a read error. V usage is TRBV20-1 and J usage is TRBJ2-7; a weak D match, TRBD1 (7 bases). Germline V gene data show CDR1 as DFQATT and CDR2 as SNEGSKA (reference sequence). CDR3 length: 11 amino acids. CDR3 sequence (DNA): TGCAGTGCTTCAAGCCCGGCAGGGGGGAACTTC. Encoded protein: CSASSPAGGNF.

Written as DNA, the CDR3 is TGCGCCAGCAGTGAGTCGAACGGGGTCACCAATGAGCAGTTCTTC. This codes for CASSESNGVTNEQFF. The chain couples TRBV10-1 to TRBJ2-1; perhaps TRBD2 as D (5 bases). This CDR3 has 15 residues. Per germline, CDR1 WNHNN and CDR2 SYGVQD (reference sequence). V was pared by 0 bases and J by 6 bases, with 12 bases between.

The chain carries TRBV6-1 and TRBJ1-2; a weak D match, TRBD1 (5 bases). V lost 6 bases to trimming and J lost 2 bases, with 10 bases between them. CDR3 length: 13 amino acids. Germline CDR1 and CDR2: MNHNS and SASEGT. CDR3 DNA: TGTGCCAGCAGCCGACAGATCAACTATGGCTACACCTTC. Translating gives CASSRQINYGYTF.

The V gene is TRBV5-1, the J gene TRBJ2-2; TRBD1 is a possible D gene (5 bases). Trimming cost V 4 bases and J 3 bases, with 22 bases left between them. The germline V gene encodes CDR1 SGHRS and CDR2 YFSETQ. This CDR3 is built from 18 residues. As DNA, the CDR3 is TGCGCCAGCAGCCAACCGGAAGGGGATTGGTCTGACACCGGGGAGCTGTTTTTT. Protein: CASSQPEGDWSDTGELFF.

This sequence joins TRBV7-2 and TRBJ2-3; D may correspond to TRBD1 or TRBD2 (5 bases each). Germline CDR1 is SGHTA and CDR2 is FQGNSA. The V end was cut by 5 bases, the J end by 0 bases, with 15 bases between. The CDR3 consists of 16 residues. CDR3 sequence (DNA): TGTGCCAGCAGCCCAACATTCGGGGCTAGCACAGATACGCAGTATTTT. Translated: CASSPTFGASTDTQYF.

The rearrangement links TRBV6-6 to TRBJ1-2; a possible D gene is TRBD1 (6 bases). CDR3 length equals 14 residues. Germline V gene lookup returns CDR1 MNHNY and CDR2 SVGAGI (reference sequence). Trimming removed 6 bases from V and 2 bases from J, with 13 bases in between. The CDR3 here is CASRLSGTNYGYTF. CDR3 nucleotides: TGTGCCAGCAGACTCTCCGGGACAAACTATGGCTACACCTTC.

V gene TRBV28 combines with J gene TRBJ2-7; 13 bases agree with TRBD2. The CDR3 has 15 amino acids. V lost 6 bases, J lost 2 bases, and 4 bases stayed unmatched. Germline V gene lookup returns CDR1 MDHEN and CDR2 SYDVKM. The CDR3 sequence is CASRLAGGQTYEQYF. Written as DNA, the CDR3 is TGTGCCAGCAGACTAGCGGGGGGGCAAACCTACGAGCAGTACTTC.